This is a list of T cell receptor beta chains from one sample in a study of blood T cell repertoires in COVID-19. Using immunoSEQ multiplex PCR, the repertoire was profiled, and TCRdb retains in-frame clones only, with some absent. This table holds almost 65,000 clones, 88% found once. Sequencing used PBMCs or T cells enriched from blood (not recorded which). These receptors were obtained from a woman aged 40 to 55 who had recovered from COVID-19. CDR3s leave out the opening cysteine and the closing phenylalanine or tryptophan.

j_gene: TRBJ1-2; v_gene: TRBV12-3/TRBV12-4; CDR3aa: ASSLGTHGYT
j_gene: TRBJ2-7; v_gene: TRBV7-6; CDR3aa: ASRIRGTGSYEQY
j_gene: TRBJ2-7; v_gene: TRBV19; CDR3aa: ASSFPGAGAYEQY
j_gene: TRBJ1-5; v_gene: TRBV21-1; CDR3aa: ASRLRGFCQPQH
j_gene: TRBJ2-3; v_gene: TRBV7-8; CDR3aa: ASARDSTDTQY
j_gene: TRBJ2-1; v_gene: TRBV5-1; CDR3aa: ASSLGDRQNEQF
j_gene: TRBJ1-2; v_gene: TRBV5-1; CDR3aa: ASAPSPDSNYGYT
j_gene: TRBJ2-5; v_gene: TRBV29-1; CDR3aa: SVAGGARETQY
j_gene: TRBJ2-3; v_gene: TRBV4-1; CDR3aa: ASSQETPAGDTQY
j_gene: TRBJ1-2; v_gene: TRBV29-1; CDR3aa: SLFVPNYGYT
j_gene: TRBJ2-3; v_gene: TRBV12-3/TRBV12-4; CDR3aa: GAGGTDTQY
j_gene: TRBJ2-7; v_gene: TRBV23-1; CDR3aa: ASSKQFQQY
j_gene: TRBJ2-3; v_gene: TRBV14; CDR3aa: ASSQVLTGGADTQY
j_gene: TRBJ1-6; v_gene: TRBV6-1; CDR3aa: ASSANRGNSPLH
j_gene: TRBJ2-7; v_gene: TRBV11-2; CDR3aa: ASSPTGAREQY
j_gene: TRBJ1-1; v_gene: TRBV19; CDR3aa: ASSISGNTEAF
j_gene: TRBJ1-2; v_gene: TRBV7-3; CDR3aa: ASSLNPGVGYT
j_gene: TRBJ2-3; v_gene: TRBV5-1; CDR3aa: ASSLVLGGSTDTQY
j_gene: TRBJ2-3; v_gene: TRBV11-3; CDR3aa: ASSPGLAGGTDTQY